The source of this TCR beta chain is a study of beta chain features in type 1 diabetes. Findings and caveats of the study: Resolution of whether HLA type affects TCRB rearrangement was not achieved here. Naive, central memory and Treg TCRB repertoires appeared more alike in patients than in healthy donors. Reads derived from cDNA could over-represent cells showing high TCR expression. The study found moderately but significantly shorter TCRB CDR3s in all four CD4+ subsets of Type 1 diabetes patients.

This clone was counted a few times. Its specificity is unknown. As every portion of the isolated RNA was reverse transcribed, the sequencing read expressed TCRB transcripts. Libraries were prepared by immunoSEQ multiplex PCR; TCRdb keeps only in-frame clonotypes and omits some of them. The sample lists 150,000 to 200,000 clones, roughly 8% seen once, with 0.45% to 0.55% in the top ten. From germline, CDR1 is SGHTA and CDR2 FQGNSA. V was clipped by 4 bases and J by 12 bases; unmatched bases: 10. The CDR3 is 13 residues long. The sample comprised central memory CD4+ T cells from blood. The chain combines TRBV7-2 with TRBJ2-7; the match to TRBD1 covers 9 bases. The clonotype comes from a woman between 18 and 29 years old with type 1 diabetes. The CDR3 is CASSSDGTGTWYF. The CDR3 nucleotides read TGTGCCAGCAGCTCCGACGGGACAGGGACGTGGTACTTC.